This T cell receptor (beta chain) came from a study of shared clonotypes between healthy human individuals. A word on this clone: The same CDR3 is also encoded by other DNA sequences in this sample.

Clones were sequenced by immunoSEQ multiplex PCR, and TCRdb holds only the in-frame ones, with some missing. The sample lists fewer than 400,000 clones, less than 85% seen once, with around 10% in the top ten. This TCR was sampled from a man between 25 and 39 years old in good health. Sequenced sample: memory CD4+ T cells sorted from blood. The subset denotes: CD45RA-negative fraction.

The CDR3 protein is CASSLSGGRETQYF. CDR3 in DNA: TGTGCCAGCAGCCTCAGCGGGGGCAGAGAGACCCAGTACTTC. V usage is TRBV7-2 and J usage is TRBJ2-5; the match to TRBD2 covers 8 bases. The ends lost 5 bases at V and 4 bases at J; junction bases unmatched: 6. This CDR3 spans 14 amino acids. Per the germline V gene, CDR1 is SGHTA and CDR2 is FQGNSA.